Included here is one T cell receptor (beta chain) sequence, with context. With 1 base removed from V and 6 bases from J, the gap between germline ends came to 15 bases. Germline CDR1 is SGHTA and CDR2 is FQGNSA. The CDR3 contains 15 residues. This specimen comes from a study of T cell changes during pregnancy in multiple sclerosis. The assay was immunoSEQ multiplex PCR, and TCRdb's table has in-frame clones only and misses some. The sample carries under 45,000 clones, roughly 92% recorded once. The rearrangement uses TRBV7-2 and TRBJ2-5; D is possibly TRBD1 (5 bases). The sample here was CD4+ T cells from peripheral blood mononuclear cells, taken in the third trimester of pregnancy. This receptor was obtained from a female donor in good health, enrolled as a control in a pregnancy study. In DNA, the CDR3 is TGTGCCAGCAGCTTAGTCCCACAGGTGGAGAAGACCCAGTACTTC. Translation gives CASSLVPQVEKTQYF.